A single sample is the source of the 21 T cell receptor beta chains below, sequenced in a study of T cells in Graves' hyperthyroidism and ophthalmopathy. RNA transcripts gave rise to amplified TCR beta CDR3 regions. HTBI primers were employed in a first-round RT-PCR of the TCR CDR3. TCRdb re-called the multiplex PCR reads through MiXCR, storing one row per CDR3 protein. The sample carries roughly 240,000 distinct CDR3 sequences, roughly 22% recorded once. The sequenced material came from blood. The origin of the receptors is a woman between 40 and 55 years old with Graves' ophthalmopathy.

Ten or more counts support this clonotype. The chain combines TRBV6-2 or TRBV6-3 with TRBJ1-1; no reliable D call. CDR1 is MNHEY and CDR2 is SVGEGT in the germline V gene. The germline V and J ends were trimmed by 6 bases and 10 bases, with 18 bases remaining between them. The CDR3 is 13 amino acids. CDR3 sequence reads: CASRTLVLGGAFF. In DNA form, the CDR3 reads TGTGCCAGCAGGACCCTTGTTTTGGGTGGAGCTTTCTTT.

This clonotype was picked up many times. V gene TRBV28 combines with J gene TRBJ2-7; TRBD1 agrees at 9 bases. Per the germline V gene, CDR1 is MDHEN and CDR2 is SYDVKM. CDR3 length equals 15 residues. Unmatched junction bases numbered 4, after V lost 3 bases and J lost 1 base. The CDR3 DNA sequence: TGTGCCAGCAGTTTGCTGACAGGGGGATCCTACGAGCAGTACTTC. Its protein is CASSLLTGGSYEQYF.

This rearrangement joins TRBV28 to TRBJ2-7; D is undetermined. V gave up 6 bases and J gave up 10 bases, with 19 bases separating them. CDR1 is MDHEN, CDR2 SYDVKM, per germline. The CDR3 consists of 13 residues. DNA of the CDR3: TGTGCCAGCAGAACCCAGGACGGACGACAACAGTACTTC. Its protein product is CASRTQDGRQQYF.

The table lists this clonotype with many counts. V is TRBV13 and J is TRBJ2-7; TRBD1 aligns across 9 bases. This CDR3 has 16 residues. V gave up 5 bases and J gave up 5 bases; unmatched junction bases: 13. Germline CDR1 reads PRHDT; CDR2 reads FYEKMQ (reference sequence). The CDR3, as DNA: TGTGCCAGCAGCCGAGCCTCCGGGACAGGGAGAAACGAGCAGTACTTC. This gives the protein CASSRASGTGRNEQYF.

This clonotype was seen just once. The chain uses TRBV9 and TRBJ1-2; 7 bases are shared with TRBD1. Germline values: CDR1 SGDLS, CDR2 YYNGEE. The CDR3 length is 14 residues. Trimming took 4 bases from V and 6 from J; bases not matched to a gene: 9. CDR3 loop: CASSRTTGTDGYTF. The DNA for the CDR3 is TGTGCCAGCAGCAGGACGACAGGGACGGATGGCTACACCTTC.

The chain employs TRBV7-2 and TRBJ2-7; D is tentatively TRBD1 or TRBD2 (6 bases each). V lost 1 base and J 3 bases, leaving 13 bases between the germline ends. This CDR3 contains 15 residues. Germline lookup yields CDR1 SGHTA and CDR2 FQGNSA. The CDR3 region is CASSLGGASGYEQYF. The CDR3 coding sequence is TGTGCCAGCAGCTTAGGGGGGGCGTCGGGCTACGAGCAGTACTTC.

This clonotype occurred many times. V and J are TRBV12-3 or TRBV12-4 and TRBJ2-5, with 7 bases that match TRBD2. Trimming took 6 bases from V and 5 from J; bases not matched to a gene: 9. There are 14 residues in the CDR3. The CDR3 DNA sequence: TGTGCCAGCAGCTCCGCAAGCGGGACGGAGACCCAGTACTTC. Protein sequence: CASSSASGTETQYF.

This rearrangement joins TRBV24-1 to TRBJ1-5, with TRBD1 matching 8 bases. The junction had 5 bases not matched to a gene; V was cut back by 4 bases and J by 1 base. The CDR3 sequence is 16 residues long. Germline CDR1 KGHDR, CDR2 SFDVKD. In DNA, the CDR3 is TGTGCCACCAGTGACCCTGACAGGGGCAGCAATCAGCCCCAGCATTTT. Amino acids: CATSDPDRGSNQPQHF.

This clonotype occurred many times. The CDR3 protein is CASRLEGTWDSPLHF. Here the CDR3 DNA reads TGTGCCAGCAGACTGGAAGGGACATGGGATTCACCCCTCCACTTT. V usage is TRBV6-5 and J usage is TRBJ1-6, with D possibly being TRBD1 (6 bases). V lost 6 bases and J lost 8, with 17 bases in between. This CDR3 is built from 15 residues. Germline CDR1 is MNHEY and CDR2 is SVGAGI.

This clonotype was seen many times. In DNA form, the CDR3 reads TGTGCCAGCAGTTTATTGTTGGCATCCCAAGAGACCCAGTACTTC. Its translation: CASSLLLASQETQYF. The V gene is TRBV28, the J gene TRBJ2-5; D remains ambiguous. The CDR3 totals 15 residues. Germline V gene sequence: CDR1 MDHEN, CDR2 SYDVKM. Trimming cost V 1 base and J 1 base, with 10 bases left between them.

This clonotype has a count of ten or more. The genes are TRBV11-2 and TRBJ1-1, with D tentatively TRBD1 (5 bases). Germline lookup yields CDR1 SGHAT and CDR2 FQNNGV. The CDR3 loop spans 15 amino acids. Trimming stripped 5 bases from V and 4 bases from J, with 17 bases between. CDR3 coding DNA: TGTGCCAGCAGCGCCTCTCAGGGTGCGGGCACTGAAGCTTTCTTT. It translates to CASSASQGAGTEAFF.

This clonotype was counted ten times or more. DNA for the CDR3: TGTGCCAGCAGCCAACCCTTAGCGGGAGCGGAGGAGACCCAGTACTTC. Protein: CASSQPLAGAEETQYF. The gene calls are TRBV4-2 and TRBJ2-5, with 9 positions matching TRBD2. The trim removed 2 bases at V and 5 bases at J, leaving 9 bases unmatched. CDR3 size: 16 residues. Germline loops: CDR1 LGHNA, CDR2 YNFKEQ.

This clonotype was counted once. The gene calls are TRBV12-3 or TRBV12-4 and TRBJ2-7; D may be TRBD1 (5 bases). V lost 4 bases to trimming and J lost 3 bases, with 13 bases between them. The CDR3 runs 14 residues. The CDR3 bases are TGTGCCAGCAGTTCGGACACTCCCCTCTACGAGCAGTACTTC. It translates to CASSSDTPLYEQYF.

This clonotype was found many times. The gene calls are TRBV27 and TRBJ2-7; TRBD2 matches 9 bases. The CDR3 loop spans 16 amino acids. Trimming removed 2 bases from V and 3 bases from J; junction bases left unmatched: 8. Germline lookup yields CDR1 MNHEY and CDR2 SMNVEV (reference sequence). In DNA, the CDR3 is TGTGCCAGCAGTTTAGGACCGGGACTAGCCAGCTACGAGCAGTACTTC. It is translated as CASSLGPGLASYEQYF.

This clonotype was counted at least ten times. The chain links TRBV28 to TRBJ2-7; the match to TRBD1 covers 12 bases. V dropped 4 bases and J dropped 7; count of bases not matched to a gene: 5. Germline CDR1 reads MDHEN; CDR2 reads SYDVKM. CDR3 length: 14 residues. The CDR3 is CASSWGQGAREQYF. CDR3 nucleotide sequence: TGTGCCAGCAGTTGGGGACAGGGGGCGCGGGAGCAGTACTTC.

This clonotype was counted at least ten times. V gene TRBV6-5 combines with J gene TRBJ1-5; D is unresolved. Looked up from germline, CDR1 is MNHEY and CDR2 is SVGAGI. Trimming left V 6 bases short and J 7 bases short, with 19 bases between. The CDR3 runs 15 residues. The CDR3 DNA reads TGTGCCAGCAGCCGAAAGACCGGTAATTCCCAGCCCCAGCATTTT. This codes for CASSRKTGNSQPQHF.

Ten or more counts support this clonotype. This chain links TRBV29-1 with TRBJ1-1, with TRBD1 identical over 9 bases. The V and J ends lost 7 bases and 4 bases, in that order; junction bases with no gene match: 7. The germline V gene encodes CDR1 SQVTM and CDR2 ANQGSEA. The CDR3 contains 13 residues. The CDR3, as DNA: TGCAGCGGGTGGGGACAGGGTCGCACTGAAGCTTTCTTT. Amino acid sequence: CSGWGQGRTEAFF.

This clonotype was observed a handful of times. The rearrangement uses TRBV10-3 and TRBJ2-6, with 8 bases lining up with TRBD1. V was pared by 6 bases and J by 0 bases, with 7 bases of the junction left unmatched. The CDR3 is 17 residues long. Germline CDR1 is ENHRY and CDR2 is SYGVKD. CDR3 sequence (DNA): TGTGCCATCAGGGCCGGGACAGGTATCTCTGGGGCCAACGTCCTGACTTTC. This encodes CAIRAGTGISGANVLTF.

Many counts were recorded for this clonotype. The CDR3 spells CSARRPTGRGLSGANVLTF. Written as DNA, the CDR3 is TGCAGTGCTCGCCGACCAACCGGGCGGGGTTTGTCTGGGGCCAACGTCCTGACTTTC. The rearrangement joins TRBV20-1 to TRBJ2-6; possible D gene TRBD2, 6 bases. Per germline, CDR1 DFQATT and CDR2 SNEGSKA (reference sequence). V lost 5 bases, J lost 1 base, and 24 bases lay in between. The CDR3 loop spans 19 amino acids.

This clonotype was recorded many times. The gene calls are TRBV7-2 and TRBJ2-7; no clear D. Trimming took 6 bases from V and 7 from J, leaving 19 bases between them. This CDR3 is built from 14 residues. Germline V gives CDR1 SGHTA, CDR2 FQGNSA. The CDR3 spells CASSLDPYYGEQYF. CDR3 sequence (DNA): TGTGCCAGCAGTCTCGATCCCTATTACGGGGAGCAGTACTTC. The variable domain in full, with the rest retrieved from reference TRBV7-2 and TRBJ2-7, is GAGVSQSPSNKVTEKGKDVELRCDPISGHTALYWYRQSLGQGLEFLIYFQGNSAPDKSGLPSDRFSAERTGGSVSTLTIQRTQQEDSAVYLCASSLDPYYGEQYFGPGTRLTVT.

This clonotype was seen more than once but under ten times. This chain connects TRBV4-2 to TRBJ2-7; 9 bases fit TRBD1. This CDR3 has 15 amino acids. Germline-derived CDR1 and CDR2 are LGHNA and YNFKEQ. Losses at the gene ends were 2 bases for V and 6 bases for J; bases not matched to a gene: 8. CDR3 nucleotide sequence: TGTGCCAGCAGCCAACACCGGGACAGGGTTTTCGAGCAGTACTTC. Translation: CASSQHRDRVFEQYF.